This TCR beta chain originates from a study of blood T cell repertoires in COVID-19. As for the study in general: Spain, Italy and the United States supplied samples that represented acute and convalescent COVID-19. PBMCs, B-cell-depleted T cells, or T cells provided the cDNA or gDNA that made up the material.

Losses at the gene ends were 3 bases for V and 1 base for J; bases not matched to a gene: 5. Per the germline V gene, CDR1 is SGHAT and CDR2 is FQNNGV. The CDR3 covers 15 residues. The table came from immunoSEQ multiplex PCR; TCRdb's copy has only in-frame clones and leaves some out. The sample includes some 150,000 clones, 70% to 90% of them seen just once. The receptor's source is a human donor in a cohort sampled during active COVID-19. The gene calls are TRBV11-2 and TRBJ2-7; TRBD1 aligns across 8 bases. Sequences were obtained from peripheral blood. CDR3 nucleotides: TGTGCCAGCAGCTTTATGACAGGGGAGTCCTACGAGCAGTACTTC. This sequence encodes CASSFMTGESYEQYF.